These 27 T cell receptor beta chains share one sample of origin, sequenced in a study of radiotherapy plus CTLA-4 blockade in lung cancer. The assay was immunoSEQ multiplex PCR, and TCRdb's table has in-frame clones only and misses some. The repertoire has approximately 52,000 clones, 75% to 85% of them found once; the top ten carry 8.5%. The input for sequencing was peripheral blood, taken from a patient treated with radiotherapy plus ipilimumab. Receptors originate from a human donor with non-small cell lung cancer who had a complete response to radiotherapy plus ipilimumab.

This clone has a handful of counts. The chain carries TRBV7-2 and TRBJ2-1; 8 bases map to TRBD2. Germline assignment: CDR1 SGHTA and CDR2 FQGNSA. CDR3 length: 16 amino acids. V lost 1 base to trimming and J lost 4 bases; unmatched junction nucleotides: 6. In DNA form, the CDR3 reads TGTGCCAGCAGCTTAGGGGGTAGCGGGGCATACAATGAGCAGTTCTTC. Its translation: CASSLGGSGAYNEQFF.

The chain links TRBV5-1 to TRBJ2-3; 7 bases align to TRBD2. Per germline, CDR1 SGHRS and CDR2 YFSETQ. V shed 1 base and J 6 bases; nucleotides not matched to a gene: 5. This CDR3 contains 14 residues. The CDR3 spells CASSLRLAVDTQYF. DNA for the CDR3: TGCGCCAGCAGCTTGCGTCTAGCGGTGGATACGCAGTATTTT. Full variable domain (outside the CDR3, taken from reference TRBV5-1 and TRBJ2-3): KAGVTQTPRYLIKTRGQQVTLSCSPISGHRSVSWYQQTPGQGLQFLFEYFSETQRNKGNFPGRFSGRQFSNSRSEMNVSTLELGDSALYLCASSLRLAVDTQYFGPGTRLTVL.

The CDR3, as DNA: TGTGCCAGCAGCTTATCGGGGGGAAACACAGATACGCAGTATTTT. Translating it yields CASSLSGGNTDTQYF. V usage is TRBV7-9 and J usage is TRBJ2-3; 7 nucleotides agree with TRBD2. The CDR3 runs to 15 residues. From germline, CDR1 is SEHNR and CDR2 FQNEAQ (reference sequence). V shed 2 bases and J 2 bases; nucleotides not matched to a gene: 4.

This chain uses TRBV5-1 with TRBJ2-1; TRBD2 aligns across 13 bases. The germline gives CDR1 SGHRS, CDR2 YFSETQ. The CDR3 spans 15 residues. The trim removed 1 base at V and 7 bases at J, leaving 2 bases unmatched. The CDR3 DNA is TGCGCCAGCAGCTTGAGGACTAGCGGGAGTAATGAGCAGTTCTTC. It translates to CASSLRTSGSNEQFF. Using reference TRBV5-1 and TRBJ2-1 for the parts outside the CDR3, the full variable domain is KAGVTQTPRYLIKTRGQQVTLSCSPISGHRSVSWYQQTPGQGLQFLFEYFSETQRNKGNFPGRFSGRQFSNSRSEMNVSTLELGDSALYLCASSLRTSGSNEQFFGPGTRLTVL.

Here the CDR3 reads CASSYNRGSQYF. The CDR3 DNA reads TGTGCCAGCAGTTACAACAGGGGGTCCCAGTACTTC. The chain carries TRBV6-5 and TRBJ2-5; 8 positions match TRBD1. Germline-derived CDR1 and CDR2 are MNHEY and SVGAGI. Unmatched junction bases numbered 2, after V lost 2 bases and J lost 9 bases. The CDR3 loop spans 12 amino acids.

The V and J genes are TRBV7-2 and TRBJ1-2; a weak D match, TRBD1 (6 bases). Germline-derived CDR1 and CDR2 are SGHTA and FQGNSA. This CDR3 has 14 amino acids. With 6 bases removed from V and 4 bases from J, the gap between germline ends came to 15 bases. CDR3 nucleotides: TGTGCCAGCAGGGCGGGGGCCGTTTCCTATGGCTACACCTTC. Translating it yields CASRAGAVSYGYTF.

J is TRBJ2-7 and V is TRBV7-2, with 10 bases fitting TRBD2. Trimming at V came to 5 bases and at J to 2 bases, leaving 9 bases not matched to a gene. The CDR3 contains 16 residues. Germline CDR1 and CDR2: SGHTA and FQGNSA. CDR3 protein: CASSAPGLASPYEQYF. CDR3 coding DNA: TGTGCCAGCAGCGCACCGGGACTAGCGTCGCCCTACGAGCAGTACTTC.

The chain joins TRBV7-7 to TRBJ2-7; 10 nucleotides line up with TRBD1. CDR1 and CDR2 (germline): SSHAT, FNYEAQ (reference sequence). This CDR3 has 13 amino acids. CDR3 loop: CASSPQDRGIKYV. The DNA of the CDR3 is TGTGCTAGCAGCCCGCAGGACAGGGGGATCAAGTACGTC.

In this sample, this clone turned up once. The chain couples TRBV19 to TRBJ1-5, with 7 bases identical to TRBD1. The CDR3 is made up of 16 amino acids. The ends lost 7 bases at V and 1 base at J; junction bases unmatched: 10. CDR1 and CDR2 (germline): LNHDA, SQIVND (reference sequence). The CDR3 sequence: CASTSNRGISNQPQHF. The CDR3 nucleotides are TGTGCCAGTACCTCAAACAGGGGAATAAGCAATCAGCCCCAGCATTTT.

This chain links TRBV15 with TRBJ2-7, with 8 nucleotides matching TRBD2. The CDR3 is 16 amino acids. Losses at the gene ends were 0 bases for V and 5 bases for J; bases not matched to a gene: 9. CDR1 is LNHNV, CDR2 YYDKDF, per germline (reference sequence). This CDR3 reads CATSRDLYRGGHEQYF. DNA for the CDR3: TGTGCCACCAGCAGAGATCTCTACCGGGGGGGCCACGAGCAGTACTTC. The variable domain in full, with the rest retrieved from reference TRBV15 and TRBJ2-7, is DAMVIQNPRYQVTQFGKPVTLSCSQTLNHNVMYWYQQKSSQAPKLLFHYYDKDFNNEADTPDNFQSRRPNTSFCFLDIRSPGLGDTAMYLCATSRDLYRGGHEQYFGPGTRLTVT.

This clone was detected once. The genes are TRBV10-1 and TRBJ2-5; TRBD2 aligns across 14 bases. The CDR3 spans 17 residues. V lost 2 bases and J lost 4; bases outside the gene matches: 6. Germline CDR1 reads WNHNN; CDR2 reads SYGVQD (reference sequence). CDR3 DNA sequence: TGCGCCAGCAGTGAGCGGTTAGGACTAGCGGGAGGAGAGACCCAGTACTTC. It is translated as CASSERLGLAGGETQYF.

CDR3 sequence: CAISDQQGSTGELFF. CDR3 bases: TGTGCCATCAGTGACCAACAGGGGAGTACCGGGGAGCTGTTTTTT. The chain is built from TRBV10-3 and TRBJ2-2; TRBD1 agrees at 7 bases. J gave up 5 bases and V 3 bases, and 6 bases lay outside the gene matches. Germline CDR1 and CDR2: ENHRY and SYGVKD. CDR3 length: 15 amino acids.

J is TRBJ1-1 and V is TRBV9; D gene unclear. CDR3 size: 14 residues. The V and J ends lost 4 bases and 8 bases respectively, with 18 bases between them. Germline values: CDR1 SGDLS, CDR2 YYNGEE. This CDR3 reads CASSKRASAEEAFF. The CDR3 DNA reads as TGTGCCAGCAGCAAACGTGCAAGCGCCGAAGAAGCTTTCTTT.

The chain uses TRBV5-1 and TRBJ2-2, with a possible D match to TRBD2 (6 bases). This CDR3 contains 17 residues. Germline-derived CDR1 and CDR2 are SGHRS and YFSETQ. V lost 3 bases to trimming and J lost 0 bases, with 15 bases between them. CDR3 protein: CASSSYGTVANTGELFF. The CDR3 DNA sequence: TGCGCCAGCAGCTCCTATGGGACTGTTGCGAACACCGGGGAGCTGTTTTTT.

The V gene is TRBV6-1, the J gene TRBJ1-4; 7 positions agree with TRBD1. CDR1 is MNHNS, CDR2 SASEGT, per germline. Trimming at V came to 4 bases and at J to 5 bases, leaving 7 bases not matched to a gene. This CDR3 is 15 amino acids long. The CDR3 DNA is TGTGCCAGCAGTGGGGACAGCCCGGCGAATGAAAAACTGTTTTTT. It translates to CASSGDSPANEKLFF.

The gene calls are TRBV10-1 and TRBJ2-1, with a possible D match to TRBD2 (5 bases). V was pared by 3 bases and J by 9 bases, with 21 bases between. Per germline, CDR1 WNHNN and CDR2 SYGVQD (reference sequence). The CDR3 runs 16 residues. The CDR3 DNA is TGCGCCAGCAGTGACCTACACGGCGGGTCCCCTGGTGAGCAGTTCTTC. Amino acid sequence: CASSDLHGGSPGEQFF.

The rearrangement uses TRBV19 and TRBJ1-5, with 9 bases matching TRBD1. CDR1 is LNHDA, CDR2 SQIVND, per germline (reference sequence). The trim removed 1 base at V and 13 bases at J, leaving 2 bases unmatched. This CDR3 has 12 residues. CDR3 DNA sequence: TGTGCCAGTAGTATAGGGGACAGGGAGCAGCATTTT. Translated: CASSIGDREQHF.

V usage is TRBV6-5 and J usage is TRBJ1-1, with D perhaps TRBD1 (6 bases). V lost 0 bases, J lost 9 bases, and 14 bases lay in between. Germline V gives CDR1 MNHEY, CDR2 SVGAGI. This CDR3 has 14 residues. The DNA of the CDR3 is TGTGCCAGCAGTTACTCCCCCGGGACAATGAAAGCTTTCTTT. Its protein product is CASSYSPGTMKAFF.

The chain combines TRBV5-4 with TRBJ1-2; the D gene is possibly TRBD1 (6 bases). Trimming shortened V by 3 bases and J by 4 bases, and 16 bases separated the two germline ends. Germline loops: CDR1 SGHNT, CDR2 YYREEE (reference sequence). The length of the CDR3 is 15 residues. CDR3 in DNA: TGTGCCAGCAGCTCGGGGGGGGGCCGCTTCTATGGCTACACCTTC. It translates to CASSSGGGRFYGYTF.

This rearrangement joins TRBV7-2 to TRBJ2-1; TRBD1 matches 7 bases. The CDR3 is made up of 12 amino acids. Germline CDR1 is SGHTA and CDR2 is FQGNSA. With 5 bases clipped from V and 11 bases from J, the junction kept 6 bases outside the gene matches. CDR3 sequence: CASSADRVQQFF. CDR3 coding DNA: TGTGCCAGCAGCGCCGACAGGGTTCAGCAGTTCTTC.

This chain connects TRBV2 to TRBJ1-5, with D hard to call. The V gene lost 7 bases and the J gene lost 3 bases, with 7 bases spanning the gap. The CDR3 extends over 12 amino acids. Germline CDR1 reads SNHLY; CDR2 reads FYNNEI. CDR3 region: CASMESNQPQHF. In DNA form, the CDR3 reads TGTGCCAGCATGGAGTCCAATCAGCCCCAGCATTTT.

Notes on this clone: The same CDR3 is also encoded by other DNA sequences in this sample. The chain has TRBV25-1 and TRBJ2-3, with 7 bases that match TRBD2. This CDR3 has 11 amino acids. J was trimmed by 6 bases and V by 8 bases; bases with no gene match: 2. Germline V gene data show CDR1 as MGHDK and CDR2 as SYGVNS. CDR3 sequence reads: CASGRGDTQYF. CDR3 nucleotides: TGTGCCAGCGGGCGGGGGGATACGCAGTATTTT.

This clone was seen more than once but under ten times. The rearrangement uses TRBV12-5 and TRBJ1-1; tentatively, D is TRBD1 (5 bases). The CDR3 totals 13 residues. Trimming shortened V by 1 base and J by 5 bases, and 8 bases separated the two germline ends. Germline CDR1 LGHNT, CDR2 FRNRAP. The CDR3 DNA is TGTGCTAGTGGTTTGGGACGGGGGACTGAAGCTTTCTTT. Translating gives CASGLGRGTEAFF.

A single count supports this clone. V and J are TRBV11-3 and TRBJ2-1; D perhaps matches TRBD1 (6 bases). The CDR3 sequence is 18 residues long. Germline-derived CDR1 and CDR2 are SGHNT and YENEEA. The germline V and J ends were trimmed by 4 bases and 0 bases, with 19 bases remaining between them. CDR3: CASSSRQVLFSSYNEQFF. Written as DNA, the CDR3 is TGTGCCAGCAGCTCCCGACAGGTTTTGTTTAGCTCCTACAATGAGCAGTTCTTC.

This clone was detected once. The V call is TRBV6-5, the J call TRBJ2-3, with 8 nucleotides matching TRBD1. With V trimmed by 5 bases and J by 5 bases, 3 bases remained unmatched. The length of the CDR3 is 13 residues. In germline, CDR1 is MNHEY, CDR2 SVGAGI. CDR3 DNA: TGTGCCAGCAGTGGACAGGGCAGAGATACGCAGTATTTT. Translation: CASSGQGRDTQYF.

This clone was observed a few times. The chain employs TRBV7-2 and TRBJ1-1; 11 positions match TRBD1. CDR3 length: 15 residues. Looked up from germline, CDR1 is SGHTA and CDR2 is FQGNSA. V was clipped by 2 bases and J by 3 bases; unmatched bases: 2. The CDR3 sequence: CASSLRGQGDTEAFF. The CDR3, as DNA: TGTGCCAGCAGCTTAAGGGGACAGGGGGACACTGAAGCTTTCTTT.

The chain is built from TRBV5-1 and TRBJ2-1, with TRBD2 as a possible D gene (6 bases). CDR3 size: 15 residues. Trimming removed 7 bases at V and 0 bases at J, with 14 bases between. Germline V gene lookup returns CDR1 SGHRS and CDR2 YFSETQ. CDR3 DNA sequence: TGCGCCAGCGTTGGGGGGAAGAGCTCCTACAATGAGCAGTTCTTC. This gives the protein CASVGGKSSYNEQFF. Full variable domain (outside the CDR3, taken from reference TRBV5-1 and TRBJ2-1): KAGVTQTPRYLIKTRGQQVTLSCSPISGHRSVSWYQQTPGQGLQFLFEYFSETQRNKGNFPGRFSGRQFSNSRSEMNVSTLELGDSALYLCASVGGKSSYNEQFFGPGTRLTVL.